The 8 T cell receptor beta chains presented below share a single source sample, sequenced in a study of blood T cells in healthy people across ages. The authors ran a second PCR of about 6 to 11 cycles using a sample-barcoded 5' primer and a J-beta primer mix. TCRdb reanalysed the 5' RACE reads using MiXCR and keeps one entry per CDR3 protein. The sample has over a million distinct CDR3 sequences, approximately 60% seen once. The specimen was blood. The receptor source for this set is a man between 18 and 35 years old in good health.

The V call is TRBV20-1, the J call TRBJ2-5, with 8 bases matching TRBD2. The CDR3 extends over 15 amino acids. V shed 5 bases, J shed 2 bases, and the junction held 10 bases outside the gene matches. CDR1 is DFQATT and CDR2 is SNEGSKA in the germline V gene (reference sequence). The CDR3 DNA reads as TGCAGTGCTTACCCCCCCCTAGCGGGTCAAGAGACCCAGTACTTC. Amino acids: CSAYPPLAGQETQYF.

CDR3 DNA sequence: TGCGCCAGCAGCCTACTTAGCGGGGGGGGAGATACGCAGTATTTT. Protein: CASSLLSGGGDTQYF. The chain employs TRBV4-1 and TRBJ2-3; 11 positions match TRBD2. Losses at the gene ends were 4 bases for V and 5 bases for J; bases not matched to a gene: 5. Germline V gene data show CDR1 as MGHRA and CDR2 as YSYEKL. This CDR3 is built from 15 residues.

The chain is built from TRBV4-2 and TRBJ1-6; TRBD1 might be the D (6 bases). CDR1 LGHNA and CDR2 YNFKEQ come from the germline V gene. The CDR3 contains 16 residues. The germline V and J ends were trimmed by 1 base and 7 bases, with 14 bases remaining between them. In nucleotides, the CDR3 is TGTGCCAGCAGCCAAGCCCGGGACATGCGGAATTCACCCCTCCACTTT. It yields the protein CASSQARDMRNSPLHF.

This clonotype was found a few times. V is TRBV10-3 and J is TRBJ1-2; D is uncertain. The CDR3 is 12 amino acids. The V gene lost 8 bases and the J gene lost 1 base, with 8 bases spanning the gap. Germline values: CDR1 ENHRY, CDR2 SYGVKD. CDR3 in DNA: TGTGCCATCCACGGGGATAACTATGGCTACACCTTC. It codes for CAIHGDNYGYTF.

The chain couples TRBV27 to TRBJ2-1, with 7 bases lining up with TRBD2. This CDR3 has 17 residues. Germline V CDR1 and CDR2: MNHEY, SMNVEV (reference sequence). V shed 7 bases and J 3 bases; nucleotides not matched to a gene: 15. The CDR3 sequence: CASKETLGSGNYNEQFF. In DNA, the CDR3 is TGTGCCAGCAAAGAGACCTTAGGCAGCGGGAACTACAATGAGCAGTTCTTC.

This chain links TRBV20-1 with TRBJ1-2; D ambiguous. Per germline, CDR1 DFQATT and CDR2 SNEGSKA (reference sequence). V was pared by 0 bases and J by 8 bases, with 16 bases between. The CDR3 has 14 amino acids. The CDR3 is CSARDVALADGYTF. CDR3 sequence (DNA): TGCAGTGCTAGAGATGTAGCCTTAGCGGACGGCTACACCTTC.

The chain links TRBV25-1 to TRBJ2-1, with 7 bases that match TRBD2. Germline assignment: CDR1 MGHDK and CDR2 SYGVNS. Trimming took 0 bases from V and 3 from J; bases not matched to a gene: 5. The CDR3 is made up of 16 amino acids. CDR3 protein: CASSEYGLADYNEQFF. The DNA of the CDR3 is TGTGCCAGCAGTGAATATGGGCTAGCGGACTACAATGAGCAGTTCTTC.

This clonotype was detected only once. No DNA is shown, since the ends of the CDR3 on it are uncertain; the CDR3 is the one TCRdb lists. This sequence joins TRBV7-9 and TRBJ2-7; TRBD1, as called in the table, went unchecked against the DNA. The CDR3 is 14 residues long, ends included. CDR1 is SEHNR, CDR2 FQNEAQ, per germline (reference sequence). The CDR3 loop is CASSFGPGYYEQYF.